The next 21 T cell receptor beta chains were all read from a single sample in a study of T cells and Merkel cell carcinoma outcomes. The data were produced by immunoSEQ multiplex PCR, yet TCRdb's version contains in-frame clones alone and is incomplete. The data contain just over 15,000 clones, over 70% of them singletons. Material for sequencing was tumor tissue from Merkel cell carcinoma. The source is a human donor with Merkel cell carcinoma.

J is TRBJ2-1 and V is TRBV14, with D perhaps matching TRBD1 or TRBD2 (5 bases each). Germline loops: CDR1 SGHDN, CDR2 FVKESK. The V and J ends lost 4 bases and 12 bases respectively, with 19 bases between them. The CDR3 covers 14 residues. DNA for the CDR3: TGTGCCAGCAGCCCACTAACTAGGGGCTTCCCGCAGTTCTTC. As protein: CASSPLTRGFPQFF.

The rearrangement links TRBV14 to TRBJ2-3; TRBD1 matches 8 bases. V was pared by 1 base and J by 2 bases, with 5 bases of the junction left unmatched. The CDR3 runs 16 residues. Germline V gene sequence: CDR1 SGHDN, CDR2 FVKESK. CDR3 loop: CASSQAWDRPTDTQYF. CDR3 sequence (DNA): TGTGCCAGCAGCCAAGCGTGGGACAGGCCCACAGATACGCAGTATTTT.

The chain carries TRBV27 and TRBJ2-1; TRBD2 agrees at 7 bases. Germline trimming cut 7 bases from V and 4 bases from J; bases unmatched to any gene: 13. CDR1 and CDR2 from the germline V gene are MNHEY and SMNVEV (reference sequence). CDR3 size: 16 residues. This chain's CDR3 is CASNSPPSGAYNEQFF. CDR3 bases: TGTGCCAGCAATTCCCCCCCTAGCGGAGCATACAATGAGCAGTTCTTC.

The chain joins TRBV5-1 to TRBJ2-5; D is perhaps TRBD2 (5 bases). With 5 bases removed from V and 5 bases from J, the gap between germline ends came to 13 bases. This CDR3 region has 13 residues. Germline CDR1 is SGHRS and CDR2 is YFSETQ. CDR3 in DNA: TGCGCCAGCAGTTACGGGATCCGGGAGACCCAGTACTTC. Protein sequence: CASSYGIRETQYF.

This chain links TRBV29-1 with TRBJ2-1; D perhaps matches TRBD1 (6 bases). The CDR3 runs to 14 residues. Germline V gene lookup returns CDR1 SQVTM and CDR2 ANQGSEA. V lost 4 bases to trimming and J lost 4 bases, with 14 bases between them. CDR3 bases: TGCAGCGTTGTAACAGGGAGTATGTACAATGAGCAGTTCTTC. It yields the protein CSVVTGSMYNEQFF.

The chain carries TRBV6-6 and TRBJ1-5, with 9 nucleotides matching TRBD1. Germline V gives CDR1 MNHNY, CDR2 SVGAGI (reference sequence). The CDR3 loop spans 15 amino acids. Losses at the gene ends were 6 bases for V and 6 bases for J; bases not matched to a gene: 9. CDR3 nucleotides: TGTGCCAGCAGCGAAGGGACAGGGTTCGGTCAGCCCCAGCATTTT. Translating it yields CASSEGTGFGQPQHF.

This clone was counted only a few times. The chain uses TRBV7-2 and TRBJ1-5; 9 bases are shared with TRBD1. Germline lookup yields CDR1 SGHTA and CDR2 FQGNSA. This CDR3 spans 13 amino acids. After removal of 4 bases from V and 7 bases from J, the junction contained 2 bases not matched to a gene. In DNA, the CDR3 is TGTGCCAGCAGCTACAGGGGGCGGCAGCCCCAGCATTTT. This gives the protein CASSYRGRQPQHF.

In DNA, the CDR3 is TGTGCCAGCAGCCCTTCCGGGACGGCCTACAATGAGCAGTTCTTC. Protein product: CASSPSGTAYNEQFF. The rearrangement uses TRBV2 and TRBJ2-1; D could derive from TRBD1 or TRBD2 (5 bases each). The CDR3 length is 15 residues. The V end lost 6 bases, the J end lost 2 bases, and 14 bases lay between the germline ends. Germline lookup yields CDR1 SNHLY and CDR2 FYNNEI.

The genes are TRBV5-6 and TRBJ1-2; D possibly corresponds to TRBD1 (6 bases). Trimming removed 3 bases at V and 8 bases at J, with 14 bases between. The V gene's germline CDR1 is SGHDT and CDR2 YYEEEE. There are 13 residues in the CDR3. The CDR3, as DNA: TGTGCCAGCAGCTCACCGGGACATCGAGGCTACACCTTC. Protein: CASSSPGHRGYTF.

This clone has a single count. This sequence joins TRBV5-1 and TRBJ1-5; D gene ambiguous. The CDR3 runs 13 residues. Germline lookup yields CDR1 SGHRS and CDR2 YFSETQ. V was cut by 3 bases and J by 7 bases, with 11 bases left in between. The CDR3: CASSSERGQPQHF. Here the CDR3 DNA reads TGCGCCAGCAGCTCCGAACGTGGGCAGCCCCAGCATTTT.

The CDR3 sequence: CASSFDFTEAFF. Here the CDR3 DNA reads TGTGCCAGCAGCTTTGATTTCACTGAAGCTTTCTTT. The chain couples TRBV7-9 to TRBJ1-1; unclear D gene. The germline V gene has CDR1 SEHNR and CDR2 FQNEAQ (reference sequence). Trimming removed 3 bases from V and 4 bases from J, with 6 bases in between. The CDR3 totals 12 residues.

This chain connects TRBV19 to TRBJ1-3; D is unresolved. V shed 6 bases and J shed 2 bases, with 11 bases lying between them. There are 14 residues in the CDR3. Germline CDR1 and CDR2: LNHDA and SQIVND (reference sequence). DNA of the CDR3: TGTGCCAGTAGATTTATCGGCGCTGGAAACACCATATATTTT. This codes for CASRFIGAGNTIYF.

This clone was found a few times. This chain connects TRBV6-5 to TRBJ2-2; TRBD2 agrees at 10 bases. The CDR3 has 15 residues. The trim removed 2 bases at V and 6 bases at J, leaving 3 bases unmatched. Germline CDR1 reads MNHEY; CDR2 reads SVGAGI. The DNA of the CDR3 is TGTGCCAGCAGTTACCTGACTAGCGGGTCCGGGGAGCTGTTTTTT. Its translation: CASSYLTSGSGELFF.

The chain is built from TRBV27 and TRBJ2-1, with 7 bases that match TRBD2. The CDR3 has 15 amino acids. Germline V gene sequence: CDR1 MNHEY, CDR2 SMNVEV (reference sequence). The ends lost 2 bases at V and 4 bases at J; junction bases unmatched: 5. The CDR3 nucleotides are TGTGCCAGCAGTTTAGGGGCTAGCGGATACAATGAGCAGTTCTTC. Translating it yields CASSLGASGYNEQFF.

The V call is TRBV19, the J call TRBJ1-5; D is perhaps TRBD1 (6 bases). V lost 2 bases to trimming and J lost 3 bases, with 14 bases between them. The V gene's germline CDR1 is LNHDA and CDR2 SQIVND (reference sequence). This CDR3 region has 16 residues. Written as DNA, the CDR3 is TGTGCCAGTAGTATAACTCGCAGGGGATTCAATCAGCCCCAGCATTTT. Its translation is CASSITRRGFNQPQHF.

V and J are TRBV19 and TRBJ2-1; D is ambiguous. The germline V and J ends were trimmed by 10 bases and 0 bases, with 10 bases remaining between them. This CDR3 is built from 13 residues. Germline lookup yields CDR1 LNHDA and CDR2 SQIVND (reference sequence). The CDR3 sequence: CATTPSSYNEQFF. DNA for the CDR3: TGTGCCACGACACCGAGCTCCTACAATGAGCAGTTCTTC.

This chain uses TRBV6-5 with TRBJ2-7, with TRBD1 identical over 9 bases. CDR3 length equals 15 residues. The V and J ends lost 6 bases and 4 bases, in that order; junction bases with no gene match: 10. Germline V gene data show CDR1 as MNHEY and CDR2 as SVGAGI. CDR3 protein: CASRVGTGLFYEQYF. The CDR3 DNA reads TGTGCCAGCAGGGTGGGGACAGGGTTGTTTTACGAGCAGTACTTC.

V usage is TRBV19 and J usage is TRBJ1-5; weak D call: TRBD1 (5 bases). Trimming left V 6 bases short and J 0 bases short, with 12 bases between. The CDR3 is 15 residues long. Germline V gene sequence: CDR1 LNHDA, CDR2 SQIVND (reference sequence). CDR3 region: CASRTGQNSNQPQHF. CDR3 coding DNA: TGTGCCAGTAGAACGGGGCAGAATAGCAATCAGCCCCAGCATTTT.

V usage is TRBV6-1 and J usage is TRBJ1-1, with no clear D. V was trimmed by 2 bases and J by 0 bases, leaving 4 bases between them. Per the germline V gene, CDR1 is MNHNS and CDR2 is SASEGT. The CDR3 totals 13 residues. For the CDR3, the DNA is TGTGCCAGCAGTGAATCAGTGAACACTGAAGCTTTCTTT. Its translation: CASSESVNTEAFF.

The table lists this clone with a few counts. V gene TRBV2 combines with J gene TRBJ2-7; D may be TRBD1 (5 bases). The CDR3 loop spans 13 amino acids. Germline V lookup: CDR1 SNHLY, CDR2 FYNNEI. Trimming removed 2 bases from V and 3 bases from J, with 8 bases in between. As DNA, the CDR3 is TGTGCCAGCAGTGAACAGGGATTCTACGAGCAGTACTTC. The encoded protein is CASSEQGFYEQYF.

The CDR3, as DNA: TGTGCCAGCAGCCCTGGAAGGGCGGGGGAAAAACTGTTTTTT. It translates to CASSPGRAGEKLFF. The genes are TRBV7-8 and TRBJ1-4; D gene ambiguous. V was trimmed by 5 bases and J by 8 bases, leaving 15 bases between them. The CDR3 runs to 14 residues. CDR1 SGHVS and CDR2 FQNEAQ come from the germline V gene. Complete variable domain (other parts from reference TRBV7-8 and TRBJ1-4): GAGVSQSPRYKVAKRGQDVALRCDPISGHVSLFWYQQALGQGPEFLTYFQNEAQLDKSGLPSDRFFAERPEGSVSTLKIQRTQQEDSAVYLCASSPGRAGEKLFFGSGTQLSVL.